The 30 T cell receptor beta chains presented below share a single source sample, sequenced in a study of PD-L1 blockade in urothelial cancer. Stated time point: pretreatment peripheral blood. The data were produced by immunoSEQ multiplex PCR, yet TCRdb's version contains in-frame clones alone and is incomplete. Of 70,000 to 85,000 clones in the sample, roughly nine tenths were seen once. Source: PBMCs, taken around atezolizumab (anti-PD-L1) treatment. The origin of the receptors is a man between 65 and 79 years old with urothelial cancer.

The V and J genes are TRBV10-2 and TRBJ2-7; D is uncertain. Trimming took 4 bases from V and 2 from J, leaving 9 bases between them. Per the germline V gene, CDR1 is WSHSY and CDR2 is SAAADI. This CDR3 is 13 amino acids long. DNA for the CDR3: TGCGCCAGCAGTGGTACGGAGACCTACGAGCAGTACTTC. It is translated as CASSGTETYEQYF.

For the CDR3, the DNA is TGCGCCAGCAGCTCCGGGACAGGGGGGCGAAATGAAAAACTGTTTTTT. Encoded protein: CASSSGTGGRNEKLFF. The genes are TRBV5-1 and TRBJ1-4; 11 bases align to TRBD1. Trimming cost V 3 bases and J 5 bases; bases outside gene matches: 6. From germline, CDR1 is SGHRS and CDR2 YFSETQ. CDR3 length: 16 residues. The full variable domain, in which reference TRBV5-1 and TRBJ1-4 provide the parts outside the CDR3, is KAGVTQTPRYLIKTRGQQVTLSCSPISGHRSVSWYQQTPGQGLQFLFEYFSETQRNKGNFPGRFSGRQFSNSRSEMNVSTLELGDSALYLCASSSGTGGRNEKLFFGSGTQLSVL.

V is TRBV7-8 and J is TRBJ2-2, with TRBD2 matching 8 bases. Germline V gives CDR1 SGHVS, CDR2 FQNEAQ. This CDR3 contains 16 residues. The ends lost 1 base at V and 4 bases at J; junction bases unmatched: 5. CDR3 nucleotides: TGTGCCAGCAGCTTAGGTACTAGCGGCACCACCGGGGAGCTGTTTTTT. It codes for CASSLGTSGTTGELFF.

The chain combines TRBV5-1 with TRBJ2-7; the match to TRBD2 covers 12 bases. The CDR3 loop spans 15 amino acids. Per germline, CDR1 SGHRS and CDR2 YFSETQ. V dropped 4 bases and J dropped 0; count of bases not matched to a gene: 2. The CDR3 sequence: CASSEGLAGSYEQYF. CDR3 nucleotide sequence: TGCGCCAGCAGCGAGGGACTAGCGGGCTCCTACGAGCAGTACTTC. Combining the CDR3 with reference TRBV5-1 and TRBJ2-7 gives the whole variable domain KAGVTQTPRYLIKTRGQQVTLSCSPISGHRSVSWYQQTPGQGLQFLFEYFSETQRNKGNFPGRFSGRQFSNSRSEMNVSTLELGDSALYLCASSEGLAGSYEQYFGPGTRLTVT.

The CDR3 protein is CASSLVTARASGNTIYF. The DNA for the CDR3 is TGTGCCAGCAGCTTAGTAACTGCCAGGGCCTCTGGAAACACCATATATTTT. This rearrangement joins TRBV7-8 to TRBJ1-3; tentative D call: TRBD1 (5 bases). The germline V gene has CDR1 SGHVS and CDR2 FQNEAQ. The CDR3 spans 17 residues. V dropped 1 base and J dropped 0 bases, with 13 bases sitting between them.

V is TRBV18 and J is TRBJ2-1; the match to TRBD2 covers 14 bases. The CDR3 extends over 20 amino acids. Germline CDR1 and CDR2: KGHSH and LQKENI. Losses at the gene ends were 0 bases for V and 0 bases for J; bases not matched to a gene: 7. CDR3 sequence: CASSPPGLAGALSSYNEQFF. The CDR3 bases are TGTGCCAGCTCACCACCGGGACTAGCGGGAGCCCTGAGCTCCTACAATGAGCAGTTCTTC. The full variable domain, rest sourced from reference TRBV18 and TRBJ2-1, is NAGVMQNPRHLVRRRGQEARLRCSPMKGHSHVYWYRQLPEEGLKFMVYLQKENIIDESGMPKERFSAEFPKEGPSILRIQQVVRGDSAAYFCASSPPGLAGALSSYNEQFFGPGTRLTVL.

The V gene is TRBV5-1, the J gene TRBJ2-2, with D possibly matching TRBD1 (6 bases). Trimming removed 4 bases from V and 0 bases from J, with 13 bases in between. The CDR3 length is 16 residues. Germline V lookup: CDR1 SGHRS, CDR2 YFSETQ. The CDR3 protein is CASSTRGWANTGELFF. Here the CDR3 DNA reads TGCGCCAGCAGCACCAGGGGCTGGGCGAACACCGGGGAGCTGTTTTTT.

The gene calls are TRBV7-6 and TRBJ2-2, with a tentative D call TRBD2 (6 bases). In germline, CDR1 is SGHVS, CDR2 FNYEAQ. V was cut by 1 base and J by 5 bases, with 11 bases left in between. This CDR3 region has 15 residues. CDR3 sequence reads: CASSLGWRETGELFF. Written as DNA, the CDR3 is TGTGCCAGCAGCTTAGGATGGCGGGAAACCGGGGAGCTGTTTTTT.

The rearrangement joins TRBV7-8 to TRBJ1-2; D is unresolved. Trimming removed 6 bases at V and 3 bases at J, with 14 bases between. This CDR3 spans 14 amino acids. CDR1 SGHVS and CDR2 FQNEAQ come from the germline V gene. CDR3 nucleotides: TGTGCCAGCAGTTCTAGAGGGCTTGACTATGGCTACACCTTC. Translated, it gives CASSSRGLDYGYTF. The variable domain in full, completed from reference TRBV7-8 and TRBJ1-2, reads GAGVSQSPRYKVAKRGQDVALRCDPISGHVSLFWYQQALGQGPEFLTYFQNEAQLDKSGLPSDRFFAERPEGSVSTLKIQRTQQEDSAVYLCASSSRGLDYGYTFGSGTRLTVV.

J is TRBJ1-5 and V is TRBV19; 7 bases map to TRBD1. Trimming at V came to 2 bases and at J to 6 bases, leaving 7 bases not matched to a gene. CDR1 and CDR2 from the germline V gene are LNHDA and SQIVND (reference sequence). This CDR3 is built from 15 residues. Here the CDR3 DNA reads TGTGCCAGTAGTATAATGACAGGGAGAGGTCAGCCCCAGCATTTT. Translated: CASSIMTGRGQPQHF.

The CDR3 nucleotides read TGTGCCAGCAGTACCCCTAGCGGGAGGGTGGAGACCCAGTACTTC. It codes for CASSTPSGRVETQYF. The chain couples TRBV28 to TRBJ2-5; 12 nucleotides line up with TRBD2. There are 15 residues in the CDR3. Germline V gene lookup returns CDR1 MDHEN and CDR2 SYDVKM. V gave up 5 bases and J gave up 5 bases; unmatched junction bases: 6. Drawing the rest from reference TRBV28 and TRBJ2-5, the complete variable domain is DVKVTQSSRYLVKRTGEKVFLECVQDMDHENMFWYRQDPGLGLRLIYFSYDVKMKEKGDIPEGYSVSREKKERFSLILESASTNQTSMYLCASSTPSGRVETQYFGPGTRLLVL.

The V and J genes are TRBV10-2 and TRBJ2-1; TRBD2 aligns across 11 bases. The CDR3 runs to 14 residues. Losses at the gene ends were 5 bases for V and 9 bases for J; bases not matched to a gene: 6. Germline CDR1 reads WSHSY; CDR2 reads SAAADI. CDR3 protein: CASSLAGGPSEQFF. The CDR3 bases are TGCGCCAGCAGTTTAGCGGGAGGGCCTAGTGAGCAGTTCTTC.

A single count supports this clone. The chain carries TRBV19 and TRBJ1-5; D might be TRBD1 (6 bases). V was pared by 4 bases and J by 6 bases, with 10 bases between. The V gene's germline CDR1 is LNHDA and CDR2 SQIVND (reference sequence). The CDR3 contains 13 residues. The CDR3 DNA reads as TGTGCCAGTAGTACCTTACAGGGTCAGCCCCAGCATTTT. Protein: CASSTLQGQPQHF.

This chain links TRBV28 with TRBJ2-5, with a possible D match to TRBD2 (6 bases). The length of the CDR3 is 17 residues. Per germline, CDR1 MDHEN and CDR2 SYDVKM. Trimming took 6 bases from V and 5 from J, leaving 25 bases between them. DNA for the CDR3: TGTGCCAGCAGCCCCCCCGGGGGACCTATTAATGCGGAGACCCAGTACTTC. Its translation is CASSPPGGPINAETQYF.

V is TRBV11-2 and J is TRBJ2-2, with TRBD1 identical over 9 bases. CDR1 SGHAT and CDR2 FQNNGV come from the germline V gene. This CDR3 comprises 15 residues. V lost 5 bases and J lost 5; bases outside the gene matches: 6. For the CDR3, the DNA is TGTGCCAGCAGCCGCCGGGACAGGGTTACCGGGGAGCTGTTTTTT. As protein: CASSRRDRVTGELFF.

The chain is built from TRBV13 and TRBJ2-1; 8 bases line up with TRBD2. J was trimmed by 4 bases and V by 0 bases; bases with no gene match: 5. The CDR3 is made up of 16 amino acids. Germline-derived CDR1 and CDR2 are PRHDT and FYEKMQ (reference sequence). CDR3 loop: CASSLGLAGGYNEQFF. As DNA, the CDR3 is TGTGCCAGCAGCTTAGGCCTCGCGGGGGGTTACAATGAGCAGTTCTTC.

The V and J genes are TRBV25-1 and TRBJ2-3; D remains unclear. Per germline, CDR1 MGHDK and CDR2 SYGVNS. The CDR3 totals 12 residues. The V end was cut by 5 bases, the J end by 6 bases, with 9 bases between. The DNA for the CDR3 is TGTGCCAGCAGTATCTCGCAGGATACGCAGTATTTT. Amino acid sequence: CASSISQDTQYF.

This clone was seen a single time. The chain is built from TRBV6-5 and TRBJ2-5; possible D gene TRBD1, 6 bases. Germline V gene lookup returns CDR1 MNHEY and CDR2 SVGAGI. V dropped 1 base and J dropped 2 bases, with 11 bases sitting between them. The CDR3 loop spans 15 amino acids. The CDR3 region is CASSYFGQRQETQYF. The CDR3 DNA reads as TGTGCCAGCAGTTACTTCGGACAGAGACAAGAGACCCAGTACTTC.

This sequence joins TRBV7-9 and TRBJ2-3; 10 bases fit TRBD2. After removal of 1 base from V and 5 bases from J, the junction contained 12 bases not matched to a gene. Germline V CDR1 and CDR2: SEHNR, FQNEAQ (reference sequence). This CDR3 is 18 amino acids long. The CDR3 loop is CASSLVRSGRPIRDTQYF. The DNA for the CDR3 is TGTGCCAGCAGCTTAGTCCGTAGCGGGAGGCCGATCCGAGATACGCAGTATTTT. Together with reference TRBV7-9 and TRBJ2-3, the CDR3 gives the full variable domain: DTGVSQNPRHKITKRGQNVTFRCDPISEHNRLYWYRQTLGQGPEFLTYFQNEAQLEKSRLLSDRFSAERPKGSFSTLEIQRTEQGDSAMYLCASSLVRSGRPIRDTQYFGPGTRLTVL.

The V call is TRBV15, the J call TRBJ2-3; unclear D gene. CDR3 length: 12 residues. Trimming took 6 bases from V and 4 from J, leaving 8 bases between them. CDR1 is LNHNV, CDR2 YYDKDF, per germline (reference sequence). DNA for the CDR3: TGTGCCACCAGTAACCGGGCAGATACGCAGTATTTT. Its protein is CATSNRADTQYF.

This chain links TRBV7-6 with TRBJ2-3; D is perhaps TRBD1 (5 bases). This CDR3 comprises 13 residues. Germline lookup yields CDR1 SGHVS and CDR2 FNYEAQ. V was pared by 1 base and J by 7 bases, with 9 bases between. This CDR3 is CASSLGRGYTQYF. The CDR3 DNA reads as TGTGCCAGCAGCTTAGGAAGGGGATATACGCAGTATTTT.

The rearrangement links TRBV18 to TRBJ2-5; D may be TRBD1 (6 bases). V lost 2 bases and J lost 4, with 11 bases in between. Germline values: CDR1 KGHSH, CDR2 LQKENI. CDR3 size: 14 residues. The CDR3 nucleotides read TGTGCCAGCTCACCAAAAGGGGGTGGAGAGACCCAGTACTTC. Encoded protein: CASSPKGGGETQYF.

This sequence joins TRBV6-1 and TRBJ1-2; TRBD1 might be the D (5 bases). Trimming left V 2 bases short and J 5 bases short, with 18 bases between. Germline loops: CDR1 MNHNS, CDR2 SASEGT. The CDR3 is 16 amino acids. CDR3 nucleotide sequence: TGTGCCAGCAGTGAACTGGGGGGACGCAAAGATTATGGCTACACCTTC. Its protein product is CASSELGGRKDYGYTF.

The chain couples TRBV6-1 to TRBJ1-1, with D possibly matching TRBD1 (5 bases). V dropped 2 bases and J dropped 4 bases, with 14 bases sitting between them. The CDR3 extends over 15 amino acids. Per germline, CDR1 MNHNS and CDR2 SASEGT. CDR3 residues: CASSEKRQLGTEAFF. The CDR3 DNA reads TGTGCCAGCAGTGAAAAAAGACAGTTGGGCACTGAAGCTTTCTTT.

The rearrangement links TRBV28 to TRBJ2-7, with 7 bases that match TRBD2. CDR1 and CDR2 from the germline V gene are MDHEN and SYDVKM. Trimming at V came to 4 bases and at J to 6 bases, leaving 15 bases not matched to a gene. CDR3 length: 16 residues. The CDR3 is CASSSGSGGGRGEQYF. The CDR3 DNA is TGTGCCAGCAGTTCCGGATCTGGGGGAGGGCGCGGCGAGCAGTACTTC.

The chain couples TRBV5-1 to TRBJ2-5; 10 nucleotides align to TRBD2. The CDR3 is 18 residues long. V was clipped by 0 bases and J by 11 bases; unmatched bases: 19. The germline V gene encodes CDR1 SGHRS and CDR2 YFSETQ. CDR3 loop: CASSLGLAGETPLREQYF. Written as DNA, the CDR3 is TGCGCCAGCAGCTTGGGGCTAGCGGGAGAGACACCCCTCAGAGAGCAGTACTTC.

The table lists this clone with a count of one. The chain is built from TRBV11-2 and TRBJ2-7, with no clear D. CDR1 is SGHAT, CDR2 FQNNGV, per germline. CDR3 length: 11 residues. The germline V and J ends were trimmed by 5 bases and 4 bases, with 6 bases remaining between them. The CDR3 nucleotides read TGTGCCAGCAGCCGCAGTTACGAGCAGTACTTC. Protein product: CASSRSYEQYF.

V and J are TRBV14 and TRBJ2-5, with 8 bases fitting TRBD2. This CDR3 is 16 amino acids long. Trimming at V came to 1 base and at J to 7 bases, leaving 11 bases not matched to a gene. The V gene's germline CDR1 is SGHDN and CDR2 FVKESK. DNA for the CDR3: TGTGCCAGCAGCCAAGGTTCAGCGGGGGACGAAAGGACCCAGTACTTC. Its translation: CASSQGSAGDERTQYF. The variable domain in full, with the rest retrieved from reference TRBV14 and TRBJ2-5, is EAGVTQFPSHSVIEKGQTVTLRCDPISGHDNLYWYRRVMGKEIKFLLHFVKESKQDESGMPNNRFLAERTGGTYSTLKVQPAELEDSGVYFCASSQGSAGDERTQYFGPGTRLLVL.

This chain joins TRBV5-6 and TRBJ2-6; D gene uncertain. The germline gives CDR1 SGHDT, CDR2 YYEEEE. The CDR3 is 18 residues long. V was clipped by 0 bases and J by 0 bases, with 13 bases between them. The CDR3 sequence: CASSLETAPSSGANVLTF. The CDR3 bases are TGTGCCAGCAGCTTGGAAACAGCACCTTCCTCTGGGGCCAACGTCCTGACTTTC.

V usage is TRBV7-9 and J usage is TRBJ2-5; no clear D. This CDR3 has 15 amino acids. Germline-derived CDR1 and CDR2 are SEHNR and FQNEAQ (reference sequence). The V and J ends lost 1 base and 5 bases respectively, with 14 bases between them. Here the CDR3 reads CASSLGENLMETQYF. CDR3 in DNA: TGTGCCAGCAGCTTAGGAGAGAACTTGATGGAGACCCAGTACTTC.